The sequence of this T cell receptor (beta chain) was determined in a study of beta chain features in type 1 diabetes (dated 2018 in TCRdb). Regarding the complete study: No differences in mean age, gender distribution, total cell number or subset yield were found between patients and healthy donors. Naive and central memory subsets were obtained from all 30 or so donors, but regulatory and stem cell-like memory subsets were isolated from only 8 patients and 8 healthy donors. The study compared TCRB repertoires of sorted circulating CD4+ T cell subsets between recently diagnosed type 1 diabetes patients and matched healthy donors. A total of roughly 99 million sorted cells were examined across all samples, and the number of cells per subset was strongly correlated with RNA yield. Results the study describes overall, beyond this receptor: Shorter templates might be favored by PCR, yet because patient and control samples were amplified and corrected together, any such skew would affect both groups equally. In all four CD4+ subsets, TCRB CDR3 length was moderately but significantly shorter in type 1 diabetes patients. Because the HLA sub-analyses included only small numbers of individuals, any influence of HLA type on TCRB rearrangement was left unresolved. Fewer insertions and more nucleotide deletions at VDJ recombination sites were observed in patients with type 1 diabetes, implying thymic rearrangement abnormalities. Naive, central memory and regulatory TCRB repertoires appeared to be more alike among patients than among healthy donors. Sequencing cDNA rather than genomic DNA could over-represent highly expressing activated cells, although activation and CD3 levels did not differ between groups.

Each donor gave one peripheral blood draw, averaging approximately 0.12 L, which was collected into heparinised tubes. Naive, central memory, regulatory and stem cell-like memory CD4+ T cells were sorted on a BD FACSAria II using a panel including CD45RO, CCR7, CD25, CD127, CD95 and CD27. Every sorted population had a purity above 95%. PBMCs were separated immediately by Lymphoprep density gradient centrifugation and were stained directly, without being cultured. So that batch effects would be minimized, each experiment stained and sorted samples in pairs, pairing one healthy donor with one patient. The entire amount of isolated RNA was reverse transcribed using the High Capacity cDNA Reverse Transcription Kit, so the sequenced TCRB transcripts were expressed ones. Naive, central memory and regulatory T cell samples underwent deep immunoSEQ sequencing, averaging about 3.57 million total reads per sample. Sorted cells were lysed in RLT buffer, and RNA was extracted using DNase-treated RNeasy Micro or Mini kits according to cell number. Each cell subset was processed on its own to prevent cross-contamination, while patient and healthy donor samples were processed together. The immunoSEQ multiplex PCR was used to amplify TCRB sequences from cDNA, yielding 87-bp fragments that span the CDR3 region. Amplicons were sequenced on the Illumina HiSeq platform. Per the authors' processing: Synthetic template baselines were used to correct PCR bias computationally, reads within Hamming distance 2 were collapsed, and singletons that could not be merged were discarded. Reads were aligned to IMGT to assign V, D and J genes, CDR3 length, and insertions or deletions at six rearrangement sites. Clonotype counts were normalized to sorted cell number within each subset before computing true diversity and Gini coefficients with the tcR R package. The overlap coefficient, calculated on TCRB nucleotide sequences, was used to quantify repertoire sharing. Held by TCRdb, this immuneACCESS table contains in-frame sequences only and omits some clones. Under half of the omission traces to an unresolved V gene where checked; the cause of the rest is unknown. V and J calls and clone size are those listed in that table; D and trimming were worked out from the DNA. This sample is represented by about 150,000 clones; approximately 9.1% of them were singletons. The top ten clones comprise less than 3% of the sample.

There are a few counts of this clone. It lacks a known antigen. Nothing much larger sits one base from this clone, and base qualities are not available. Relative to germline, V is missing 5 bases and J is missing 5 bases, with 10 bases of the junction outside any gene match. The CDR3 spans 15 residues, from the cysteine through the phenylalanine. Only the CDR3 portion is preserved as DNA: 45 bases, with reading frame beginning at the first base. For CDR1 and CDR2, the germline V gene (reference sequence) lists LNHDA and SQIVND. The chain is assembled from TRBV19 and TRBJ1-2; 8 central bases correspond to TRBD1. Sequenced sample: central memory CD4+ T cells from blood. The origin of this receptor is a woman under 30 in good health. The CDR3 sequence is CASSPQGAPPYGYTF. In nucleotide form, the sequence is TGTGCCAGTAGTCCCCAGGGGGCTCCCCCTTATGGCTACACCTTC.